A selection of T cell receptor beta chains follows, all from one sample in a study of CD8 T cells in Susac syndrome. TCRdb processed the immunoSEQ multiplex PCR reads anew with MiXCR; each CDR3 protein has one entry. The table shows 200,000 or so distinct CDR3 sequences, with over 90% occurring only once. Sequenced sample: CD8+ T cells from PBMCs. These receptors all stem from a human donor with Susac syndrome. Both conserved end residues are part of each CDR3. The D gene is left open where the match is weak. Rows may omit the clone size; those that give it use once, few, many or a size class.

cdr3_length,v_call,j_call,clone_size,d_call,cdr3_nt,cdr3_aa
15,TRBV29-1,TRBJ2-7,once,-,TGCAGCGTTGAACTGGCACAGCACCGTGAATACGAGCAGTACTTC,CSVELAQHREYEQYF
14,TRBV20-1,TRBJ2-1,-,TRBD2,TGCAGTGCGAACACGTGGCGGGAGAACAATGAGCAGTTCTTC,CSANTWRENNEQFF
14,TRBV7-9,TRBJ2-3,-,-,TGTGCCAGCAGCTTAGAACAGCCCACAGATACGCAGTATTTT,CASSLEQPTDTQYF
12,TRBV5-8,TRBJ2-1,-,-,TGTGCCAGCAGTCCCGACGCCAATGAGCAGTTCTTC,CASSPDANEQFF
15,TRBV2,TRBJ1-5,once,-,TGTGCCAGCCGATGGCAGGGGTTAGGCAATCAGCCCCAGCATTTT,CASRWQGLGNQPQHF
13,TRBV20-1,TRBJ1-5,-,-,TGCAGTGCCATCAGCACAGCTAATCAGCCCCAGCATTTT,CSAISTANQPQHF
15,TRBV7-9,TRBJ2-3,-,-,TGTGCCAGCAGCCACCCCGGGATGGGTACAGATACGCAGTATTTT,CASSHPGMGTDTQYF
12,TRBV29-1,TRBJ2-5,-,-,TGCAGCTTTAAGGGGGGACAAGAGACCCAGTACTTC,CSFKGGQETQYF
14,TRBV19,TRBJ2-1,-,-,TGTGCCAGTGCAGACCCACCGGCCTACAATGAGCAGTTCTTC,CASADPPAYNEQFF
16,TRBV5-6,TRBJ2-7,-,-,TGTGCCAGCAGCTTGTTTCTAACAGAGGCAACCTACGAGCAGTACTTC,CASSLFLTEATYEQYF
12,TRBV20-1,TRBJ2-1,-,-,TGCAGTGCTAGAGCTAACCGGAATGAGCAGTTCTTC,CSARANRNEQFF
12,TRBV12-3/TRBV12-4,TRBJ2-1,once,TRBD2,TGTGCCAGCAGTGCTAGCGGCAATGAGCAGTTCTTC,CASSASGNEQFF
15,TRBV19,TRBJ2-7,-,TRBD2,TGTGCCAGTAGAGGGACTAGCGGGAGTCGGAACGAGCAGTACTTC,CASRGTSGSRNEQYF
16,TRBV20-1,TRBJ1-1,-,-,TGCAGTGCTACGACGATCCGGGACACCGTGAACACTGAAGCTTTCTTT,CSATTIRDTVNTEAFF
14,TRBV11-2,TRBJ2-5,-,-,TGTGCCAGCAGCTTAGAAACGGAGGCTGGGACCCAGTACTTC,CASSLETEAGTQYF
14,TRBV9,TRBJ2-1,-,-,TGTGCCAGCAGCGTAGATGGTAGCGTCAATGAGCAGTTCTTC,CASSVDGSVNEQFF
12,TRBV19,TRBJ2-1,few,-,TGTGCCAGTAGTATAGTTTACAATGAGCAGTTCTTC,CASSIVYNEQFF
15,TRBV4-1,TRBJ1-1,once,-,TGCGCCAGCAGCCAGGGACCAGAAATGAACACTGAAGCTTTCTTT,CASSQGPEMNTEAFF
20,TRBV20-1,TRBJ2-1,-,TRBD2,TGCAGTGCTCACATACCTACGACTAGCGGGAGGGCCACGAATTACAATGAGCAGTTCTTC,CSAHIPTTSGRATNYNEQFF
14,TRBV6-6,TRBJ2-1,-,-,TGTGCCAGCAGTGCCCCCGGGGGAGGCAATGAGCAGTTCTTC,CASSAPGGGNEQFF
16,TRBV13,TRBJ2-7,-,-,TGTGCCAGCAGCTCCCGGGGCGGGATGAGCTCCTACGAGCAGTACTTC,CASSSRGGMSSYEQYF
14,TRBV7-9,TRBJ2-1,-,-,TGTGCCAGCAGCTCCCAGGGAGCCCACAATGAGCAGTTCTTC,CASSSQGAHNEQFF
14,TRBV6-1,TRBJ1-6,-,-,TGTGCCAGCAGTGAAGTTGGGGGGAATTCACCCCTCCACTTT,CASSEVGGNSPLHF
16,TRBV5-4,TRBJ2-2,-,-,TGTGCCAGCAGCTTGGGCGGGGCGCGGAACACCGGGGAGCTGTTTTTT,CASSLGGARNTGELFF
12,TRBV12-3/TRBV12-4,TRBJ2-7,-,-,TGTGCCAGCAGTTCGACAGTCTACGAGCAGTACTTC,CASSSTVYEQYF
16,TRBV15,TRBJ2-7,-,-,TGTGCCACCAGCAGAGATATAGGGCAGGTCCCCTACGAGCAGTACTTC,CATSRDIGQVPYEQYF
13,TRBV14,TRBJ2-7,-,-,TGTGCCAGCAGCCAAGTTAGAGGGGCCGAGCAGTACTTC,CASSQVRGAEQYF
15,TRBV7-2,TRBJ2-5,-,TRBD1,TGTGCCAGCAGCTTAGCCGGGACAGCCCAAGAGACCCAGTACTTC,CASSLAGTAQETQYF
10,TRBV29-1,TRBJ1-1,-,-,TGCAGCGTTGCAGGGACTGAAGCTTTCTTT,CSVAGTEAFF